This entry features one T cell receptor beta chain sequence. Its matching antigen is unknown. Those who donated were healthy bone marrow donors. The entry originates in a study of cytomegalovirus exposure and HLA in healthy donors. Study-wide results and caveats: Reported findings show TCR beta sequences accurately forecast HLA-A and HLA-B alleles in most subjects.

PCR primers comprised 60 Vbeta and 13 Jbeta primers. Assay used: immunoSEQ multiplex PCR; TCRdb lists only in-frame clones, some missing. Of 100,000 to 150,000 clones in the sample, around 77% were seen once. Per germline, CDR1 MNHEY and CDR2 SMNVEV (reference sequence). Deletions cut 8 bases from V and 2 bases from J, with 18 bases between. The CDR3 is 15 amino acids. The chain combines TRBV27 with TRBJ1-2; a possible D gene is TRBD1 (6 bases). The source of this sequence is a woman in her 40s in good health and CMV-seropositive. Sequencing used PBMCs. CDR3 loop: CASRRGRGLNYGYTF. The DNA of the CDR3 is TGTGCCAGCCGACGAGGGAGGGGGTTGAACTATGGCTACACCTTC.